One and the same sample provided the 32 T cell receptor beta chains below, sequenced in a study of blood T cells in healthy people across ages. For the second PCR, which ran for about 7 to 12 cycles, a sample-barcoded 5' primer and a J-beta primer mix were used. TCRdb re-called the 5' RACE reads with MiXCR, one entry per CDR3 protein. The table lists about 1.5 million distinct CDR3 sequences, 35% to 45% of them singletons. The material sequenced was blood. Receptor source: a woman younger than 35 in good health.

In its sample, this clonotype was seen a few times. The V call is TRBV11-2, the J call TRBJ2-1, with D perhaps assigned TRBD1 or TRBD2 (5 bases each). The CDR3 loop spans 14 amino acids. V dropped 2 bases and J dropped 5 bases, with 10 bases sitting between them. Looked up from germline, CDR1 is SGHAT and CDR2 is FQNNGV. CDR3 nucleotide sequence: TGTGCCAGCAGCTTATTGCCGGGGCACAATGAGCAGTTCTTC. Its translation is CASSLLPGHNEQFF. The variable domain in full, with the rest retrieved from reference TRBV11-2 and TRBJ2-1, is EAGVAQSPRYKIIEKRQSVAFWCNPISGHATLYWYQQILGQGPKLLIQFQNNGVVDDSQLPKDRFSAERLKGVDSTLKIQPAKLEDSAVYLCASSLLPGHNEQFFGPGTRLTVL.

The chain is built from TRBV27 and TRBJ2-7; tentatively, D is TRBD1 (6 bases). Germline CDR1 reads MNHEY; CDR2 reads SMNVEV (reference sequence). The CDR3 covers 13 residues. The V gene lost 4 bases and the J gene lost 2 bases, with 9 bases spanning the gap. The CDR3 loop is CASSSSGAYEQYF. CDR3 coding DNA: TGTGCCAGCAGTTCCTCAGGGGCCTACGAGCAGTACTTC.

This chain links TRBV6-1 with TRBJ2-1; D gene unclear. Germline V gene sequence: CDR1 MNHNS, CDR2 SASEGT. V was shortened by 3 bases and J by 7 bases, with 19 bases between the two germline ends. The CDR3 sequence is 16 residues long. The CDR3 DNA reads TGTGCCAGCAGTGATGGTATGGATCGTATTGCTAATGAGCAGTTCTTC. It specifies CASSDGMDRIANEQFF.

This chain links TRBV4-1 with TRBJ2-7; D may be TRBD2 (5 bases). CDR1 is MGHRA, CDR2 YSYEKL, per germline. The CDR3 is made up of 15 amino acids. Between the trimmed V and J ends, which lost 4 bases and 7 bases, there was a span of 20 bases. CDR3 amino acids: CASSPGYLTIGEQYF. The CDR3 nucleotides are TGCGCCAGCAGCCCGGGATACCTTACCATCGGTGAGCAGTACTTC.

The chain recombines TRBV30 with TRBJ1-1; D is uncertain. The CDR3 loop spans 14 amino acids. Germline CDR1 is GTSNPN and CDR2 is SVGIG (reference sequence). With 0 bases removed from V and 4 bases from J, the gap between germline ends came to 12 bases. The CDR3 region has the DNA TGTGCCTGGAGTGTACGCCTAAGGAGCACTGAAGCTTTCTTT. It codes for CAWSVRLRSTEAFF.

This chain connects TRBV4-1 to TRBJ2-1, with D perhaps TRBD2 (6 bases). This CDR3 contains 16 residues. Germline CDR1 MGHRA, CDR2 YSYEKL. V lost 0 bases to trimming and J lost 7 bases, with 16 bases between them. The CDR3 sequence: CASSQDLRRANNEQFF. CDR3 in DNA: TGCGCCAGCAGCCAAGATTTGAGGAGGGCTAATAATGAGCAGTTCTTC.

V and J are TRBV27 and TRBJ1-5; D possibly corresponds to TRBD1 (5 bases). Trimming shortened V by 6 bases and J by 7 bases, and 19 bases separated the two germline ends. The V gene's germline CDR1 is MNHEY and CDR2 SMNVEV (reference sequence). This CDR3 has 15 residues. The CDR3 region is CASRGGDQSWQPQHF. As DNA, the CDR3 is TGTGCCAGCAGAGGCGGGGACCAATCATGGCAGCCCCAGCATTTT.

This clonotype was seen only a few times. The chain employs TRBV2 and TRBJ1-2; D not certain. The germline CDR1 and CDR2 sequences are SNHLY and FYNNEI. The CDR3 sequence is 13 residues long. Trimming stripped 3 bases from V and 6 bases from J, with 11 bases between. For the CDR3, the DNA is TGTGCCAGCAGTGAGTCCCGGGTGGATGGCTACACCTTC. It codes for CASSESRVDGYTF.

This rearrangement joins TRBV7-9 to TRBJ2-1, with TRBD1 identical over 10 bases. Germline-derived CDR1 and CDR2 are SEHNR and FQNEAQ (reference sequence). The CDR3 is 15 residues long. After removal of 5 bases from V and 7 bases from J, the junction contained 8 bases not matched to a gene. The CDR3 sequence: CASSPGTGDVNEQFF. The CDR3 nucleotides read TGTGCCAGCAGCCCTGGGACAGGGGATGTGAATGAGCAGTTCTTC.

The rearrangement joins TRBV2 to TRBJ1-5; D might be TRBD1 (6 bases). The CDR3 extends over 16 amino acids. V shed 8 bases and J shed 2 bases, with 19 bases lying between them. Germline CDR1 reads SNHLY; CDR2 reads FYNNEI. CDR3 amino acids: CASRAFPGVRNQPQHF. The CDR3 DNA is TGTGCCAGCCGCGCGTTCCCAGGGGTTCGCAATCAGCCCCAGCATTTT.

This clonotype was counted only a few times. This chain connects TRBV6-1 to TRBJ2-1; TRBD2 aligns across 7 bases. V trimming: 6 bases; J trimming: 8 bases; junction bases outside the gene matches: 13. The CDR3 totals 15 residues. CDR1 and CDR2 from the germline V gene are MNHNS and SASEGT. The CDR3 nucleotides are TGTGCCAGCAGGCCCTTGCGGGAGTTCCTTCATGAGCAGTTCTTC. This gives the protein CASRPLREFLHEQFF.

With respect to this clonotype: At one end, the junction sequence differs from germline, possibly due to a read error. J is TRBJ1-5 and V is TRBV27; D is unresolved. The V gene's germline CDR1 is MNHEY and CDR2 SMNVEV (reference sequence). The CDR3 is made up of 14 amino acids. The CDR3 DNA is TGTGCCAGCAGTCCAAGGACCGGGAATCGGCCCCAGCATTTT. It specifies CASSPRTGNRPQHF.

This clonotype appeared a few times. The V and J genes are TRBV18 and TRBJ2-3, with D unresolved. The CDR3 is made up of 15 amino acids. Between the trimmed V and J ends, which lost 2 bases and 5 bases, there was a span of 14 bases. CDR1 and CDR2 from the germline V gene are KGHSH and LQKENI. The CDR3 DNA sequence: TGTGCCAGCTCACCAGGGGTTGGTCGGTTAGATACGCAGTATTTT. Protein sequence: CASSPGVGRLDTQYF.

The gene calls are TRBV27 and TRBJ2-7; 8 nucleotides align to TRBD2. The CDR3 is made up of 16 amino acids. After removal of 2 bases from V and 2 bases from J, the junction contained 8 bases not matched to a gene. The germline V gene encodes CDR1 MNHEY and CDR2 SMNVEV (reference sequence). CDR3 DNA sequence: TGTGCCAGCAGTTTAAACCTAGCGGGTATCACCTACGAGCAGTACTTC. This codes for CASSLNLAGITYEQYF.

A few counts support this clonotype. The chain is built from TRBV11-2 and TRBJ2-5; 7 positions match TRBD2. Trimming at V came to 6 bases and at J to 5 bases, leaving 3 bases not matched to a gene. The CDR3 extends over 12 amino acids. Germline assignment: CDR1 SGHAT and CDR2 FQNNGV. The CDR3 spells CASSTSAETQYF. CDR3 DNA sequence: TGTGCCAGCAGTACTAGCGCCGAGACCCAGTACTTC.

The chain couples TRBV30 to TRBJ1-5; tentative D call: TRBD1 (5 bases). Between the trimmed V and J ends, which lost 1 base and 5 bases, there was a span of 9 bases. This CDR3 comprises 13 residues. The V gene's germline CDR1 is GTSNPN and CDR2 SVGIG (reference sequence). The chain's CDR3 is CAWSGGLDQPQHF. The CDR3 DNA reads TGTGCCTGGAGTGGGGGCCTCGATCAGCCCCAGCATTTT.

This clonotype was counted many times. The V call is TRBV3-1, the J call TRBJ1-2; D is possibly TRBD1 (5 bases). The CDR3 covers 13 residues. Between the trimmed V and J ends, which lost 0 bases and 4 bases, there was a span of 6 bases. Germline CDR1 is LGHDT and CDR2 is YNNKEL (reference sequence). CDR3 nucleotide sequence: TGTGCCAGCAGCCAAGATGGGACCTATGGCTACACCTTC. Translation: CASSQDGTYGYTF.

Notes on this clonotype: A far larger clone lies a single base away; this is likely a read error. V gene TRBV11-3 combines with J gene TRBJ2-1; 7 bases match TRBD2. The CDR3 loop spans 13 amino acids. The germline V gene encodes CDR1 SGHNT and CDR2 YENEEA. CDR3 bases: TGTGCCAGCAGCTTAGGGGACTACAATGAGCAGTTATTC. Its translation is CASSLGDYNEQLF.

This sequence joins TRBV27 and TRBJ1-5; 10 bases map to TRBD1. V shed 5 bases and J 1 base; nucleotides not matched to a gene: 5. Germline CDR1 is MNHEY and CDR2 is SMNVEV (reference sequence). The CDR3 consists of 16 residues. In DNA form, the CDR3 reads TGTGCCAGCAGTCAGACAGGGGGCTGGAGCAATCAGCCCCAGCATTTT. Encoded protein: CASSQTGGWSNQPQHF.

This rearrangement joins TRBV20-1 to TRBJ1-1; a possible D gene is TRBD1 (6 bases). Germline CDR1 reads DFQATT; CDR2 reads SNEGSKA (reference sequence). CDR3 length equals 14 residues. Trimming pared 8 bases from V and 0 bases from J, leaving 16 bases between. In nucleotides, the CDR3 is TGCAGTCCGAGGGGGGGAGCTATGAACACTGAAGCTTTCTTT. It yields the protein CSPRGGAMNTEAFF.

The V call is TRBV6-2 or TRBV6-3, the J call TRBJ2-3; 10 bases map to TRBD1. Germline V CDR1 and CDR2: MNHEY, SVGEGT. The CDR3 is made up of 17 amino acids. J lost 6 bases, V lost 2 bases, and 11 bases had no gene match. The CDR3 spells CASSYNPGQGLEDTQYF. The CDR3 DNA reads TGTGCCAGCAGTTACAACCCGGGACAGGGGTTGGAGGATACGCAGTATTTT.

The sample holds a few counts of this clonotype. The J gene is TRBJ2-7, the V gene TRBV9; the match to TRBD1 covers 9 bases. CDR3 length: 14 residues. Germline loops: CDR1 SGDLS, CDR2 YYNGEE. Trimming removed 4 bases from V and 4 bases from J; junction bases left unmatched: 6. The CDR3 DNA reads as TGTGCCAGCAGCCCCTTACAGGGGGCTTACGAGCAGTACTTC. It specifies CASSPLQGAYEQYF. The entire variable domain, with the rest obtained from reference TRBV9 and TRBJ2-7, is as follows: DSGVTQTPKHLITATGQRVTLRCSPRSGDLSVYWYQQSLDQGLQFLIQYYNGEERAKGNILERFSAQQFPDLHSELNLSSLELGDSALYFCASSPLQGAYEQYFGPGTRLTVT.

This clonotype was detected once. The chain combines TRBV4-1 with TRBJ2-1, with D maybe TRBD1 (6 bases). The germline V gene encodes CDR1 MGHRA and CDR2 YSYEKL. V was pared by 4 bases and J by 8 bases, with 15 bases between. The CDR3 runs 14 residues. The CDR3 reads CASSRGPAPDEQFF. CDR3 DNA: TGCGCCAGCAGCCGGGGGCCAGCCCCGGATGAGCAGTTCTTC.

The V call is TRBV27, the J call TRBJ2-1; tentative D call: TRBD1 (6 bases). V was shortened by 5 bases and J by 7 bases, with 18 bases between the two germline ends. CDR1 is MNHEY and CDR2 is SMNVEV in the germline V gene (reference sequence). The CDR3 covers 15 residues. CDR3 protein: CASSPTGRGKNEQFF. The CDR3 nucleotides are TGTGCCAGCAGTCCCACAGGCAGGGGCAAGAATGAGCAGTTCTTC.

The chain combines TRBV5-4 with TRBJ2-4, with D unclear. The CDR3 has 16 amino acids. The germline V gene encodes CDR1 SGHNT and CDR2 YYREEE (reference sequence). Trimming removed 1 base from V and 0 bases from J, with 11 bases in between. The CDR3 DNA reads as TGTGCCAGCAGCTTGAGAGAGAACCAAGCCAAAAACATTCAGTACTTC. Protein product: CASSLRENQAKNIQYF.

This clonotype was seen a few times. CDR3 nucleotide sequence: TGTGCCAGCAGTTCGCGGACTAGCGGGGGGGCTGGAGATACGCAGTATTTT. Its translation is CASSSRTSGGAGDTQYF. J is TRBJ2-3 and V is TRBV27, with 15 bases aligning to TRBD2. This CDR3 is built from 17 residues. Unmatched junction bases numbered 7, after V lost 4 bases and J lost 5 bases. The germline gives CDR1 MNHEY, CDR2 SMNVEV (reference sequence).

This clonotype was detected only a few times. The chain employs TRBV7-9 and TRBJ2-5, with TRBD1 matching over 8 bases. Germline loops: CDR1 SEHNR, CDR2 FQNEAQ (reference sequence). This CDR3 contains 18 residues. V lost 5 bases and J lost 0; bases outside the gene matches: 14. DNA of the CDR3: TGTGCCAGCAGCCCTGGGACAGGCCAAAAGCGGTACCAAGAGACCCAGTACTTC. This translates into CASSPGTGQKRYQETQYF. The variable domain in full, completed from reference TRBV7-9 and TRBJ2-5, reads DTGVSQNPRHKITKRGQNVTFRCDPISEHNRLYWYRQTLGQGPEFLTYFQNEAQLEKSRLLSDRFSAERPKGSFSTLEIQRTEQGDSAMYLCASSPGTGQKRYQETQYFGPGTRLLVL.

This chain connects TRBV20-1 to TRBJ2-1; D is uncertain. Matching the DNA end better, TRBJ2-7 makes the J call doubtful. The V gene's germline CDR1 is DFQATT and CDR2 SNEGSKA (reference sequence). There are 13 residues in the CDR3. The CDR3 loop is CSALLSSYNEQYF. The CDR3 DNA sequence: TGCAGTGCCCTCCTAAGCTCCTACAATGAGCAGTACTTC.

The table lists this clonotype with a few counts. The chain employs TRBV25-1 and TRBJ1-1; no definite D call. V lost 3 bases and J lost 1, with 12 bases in between. Germline V gene lookup returns CDR1 MGHDK and CDR2 SYGVNS. This CDR3 has 15 residues. The CDR3 is CASSDLWGGNTEAFF. The CDR3 DNA reads TGTGCCAGCAGTGACCTGTGGGGAGGGAACACTGAAGCTTTCTTT.

This chain links TRBV29-1 with TRBJ2-2, with TRBD1 identical over 8 bases. The germline V gene encodes CDR1 SQVTM and CDR2 ANQGSEA. Trimming removed 8 bases from V and 5 bases from J; junction bases left unmatched: 10. The CDR3 contains 14 residues. For the CDR3, the DNA is TGCAGCACCTCCGGGACAGGTCTTACCGGGGAGCTGTTTTTT. It translates to CSTSGTGLTGELFF.

This clonotype has at least ten counts. The genes are TRBV9 and TRBJ1-1; D gene unclear. V was pared by 0 bases and J by 3 bases, with 6 bases between. Per germline, CDR1 SGDLS and CDR2 YYNGEE. The CDR3 contains 13 residues. The chain's CDR3 is CASSVELDTEAFF. In DNA form, the CDR3 reads TGTGCCAGCAGCGTAGAGTTGGACACTGAAGCTTTCTTT.

The V and J genes are TRBV13 and TRBJ2-1; D might be TRBD2 (6 bases). The CDR3 length is 17 residues. The germline CDR1 and CDR2 sequences are PRHDT and FYEKMQ (reference sequence). Trimming left V 0 bases short and J 2 bases short, with 14 bases between. This chain's CDR3 is CASSLGWGRQTYNEQFF. The CDR3 nucleotides are TGTGCCAGCAGCTTAGGGTGGGGGAGGCAAACCTACAATGAGCAGTTCTTC. Drawing the rest from reference TRBV13 and TRBJ2-1, the complete variable domain is AAGVIQSPRHLIKEKRETATLKCYPIPRHDTVYWYQQGPGQDPQFLISFYEKMQSDKGSIPDRFSAQQFSDYHSELNMSSLELGDSALYFCASSLGWGRQTYNEQFFGPGTRLTVL.